This TCR beta chain was recorded in a study of cytomegalovirus exposure and HLA in healthy donors. Study conclusions and caveats: In vitro confirmation showed a few CMV-associated chains to be CMV antigen specific. Reports indicated that the classifier achieved high specificity and sensitivity in diagnosing cytomegalovirus status. Researchers catalogued some 160 TCR beta chains as cytomegalovirus-associated.

Generated by immunoSEQ multiplex PCR, the TCRdb table keeps only in-frame clones and is missing some. Of roughly 62,000 clones in the sample, over 75% were seen once. Comments on this clone: Its target is unknown.

V gave up 11 bases and J gave up 5 bases, with 18 bases separating them. The CDR3 is made up of 14 amino acids. CDR1 is LNHDA and CDR2 is SQIVND in the germline V gene (reference sequence). The sample consisted of PBMCs. This sequence was found in a woman aged 25 to 39 in good health and CMV-seronegative. The V call is TRBV19, the J call TRBJ1-4; no clear D gene. The CDR3, as DNA: TGTGCCGCAAATCAACCCGGAGCAAATGAAAAACTGTTTTTT. The encoded protein is CAANQPGANEKLFF.